The 25 T cell receptor beta chains below come from one sample, sequenced in a study of blood T cell repertoires in COVID-19. Assay used: immunoSEQ multiplex PCR; TCRdb lists only in-frame clones, some missing. This table holds over 45,000 clones, about 78% found once. The source material was peripheral blood. These receptors were collected from a man aged 45-65 years with active or convalescent COVID-19.

V is TRBV4-1 and J is TRBJ1-4, with 7 bases aligning to TRBD1. V was clipped by 5 bases and J by 4 bases; unmatched bases: 10. The CDR3 totals 16 residues. CDR1 and CDR2 from the germline V gene are MGHRA and YSYEKL. CDR3 sequence (DNA): TGCGCCAGCAGCTCCGCGGACCGGGACAGTAATGAAAAACTGTTTTTT. This gives the protein CASSSADRDSNEKLFF.

This clone was recorded a few times. This chain links TRBV11-2 with TRBJ2-7, with 7 bases identical to TRBD2. Germline V lookup: CDR1 SGHAT, CDR2 FQNNGV. V lost 1 base to trimming and J lost 7 bases; unmatched junction nucleotides: 4. The CDR3 runs to 13 residues. The CDR3 region has the DNA TGTGCCAGCAGCTTAGTACGAGCGGGAGAGCAGTACTTC. Translated: CASSLVRAGEQYF.

The chain carries TRBV29-1 and TRBJ1-1; D not certain. CDR1 is SQVTM and CDR2 is ANQGSEA in the germline V gene. The CDR3 covers 14 residues. V shed 6 bases and J shed 0 bases, with 14 bases lying between them. Here the CDR3 DNA reads TGCAGCGTATCGGTGGGCCTGGTGAACACTGAAGCTTTCTTT. Translating it yields CSVSVGLVNTEAFF.

This sequence joins TRBV24-1 and TRBJ2-1; 9 bases are shared with TRBD2. CDR1 KGHDR and CDR2 SFDVKD come from the germline V gene. The CDR3 contains 14 residues. V shed 4 bases and J 7 bases; nucleotides not matched to a gene: 4. CDR3 sequence (DNA): TGTGCCACCAGTGACCCTAGCGGGACGAATGAGCAGTTCTTC. The encoded protein is CATSDPSGTNEQFF.

The V gene is TRBV7-2, the J gene TRBJ2-2, with 7 positions matching TRBD1. The CDR3 is 15 residues long. CDR1 is SGHTA and CDR2 is FQGNSA in the germline V gene. Unmatched junction bases numbered 4, after V lost 2 bases and J lost 4 bases. As DNA, the CDR3 is TGTGCCAGCAGCTTAAGAGGGGGCCTCACCGGGGAGCTGTTTTTT. Protein product: CASSLRGGLTGELFF. Full variable domain (rest looked up from reference TRBV7-2 and TRBJ2-2): GAGVSQSPSNKVTEKGKDVELRCDPISGHTALYWYRQSLGQGLEFLIYFQGNSAPDKSGLPSDRFSAERTGGSVSTLTIQRTQQEDSAVYLCASSLRGGLTGELFFGEGSRLTVL.

The chain has TRBV5-1 and TRBJ2-5; 8 bases line up with TRBD2. V shed 2 bases and J 3 bases; nucleotides not matched to a gene: 3. The CDR3 length is 14 residues. Germline V gives CDR1 SGHRS, CDR2 YFSETQ. In DNA form, the CDR3 reads TGCGCCAGCAGCTTTAGCGGGGTGGAAGAGACCCAGTACTTC. As protein: CASSFSGVEETQYF.

The chain uses TRBV7-9 and TRBJ2-5, with D possibly TRBD2 on 6 matching bases. The CDR3 has 14 amino acids. Looked up from germline, CDR1 is SEHNR and CDR2 is FQNEAQ (reference sequence). Trimming pared 2 bases from V and 5 bases from J, leaving 12 bases between. Here the CDR3 DNA reads TGTGCCAGCAGCTTATGGAGGGACGAGGAGACCCAGTACTTC. It specifies CASSLWRDEETQYF.

This clone was picked up a small number of times. The chain links TRBV2 to TRBJ1-1, with D possibly being TRBD1 (5 bases). From germline, CDR1 is SNHLY and CDR2 FYNNEI. This CDR3 has 13 residues. V lost 8 bases and J 3 bases, leaving 13 bases between the germline ends. In nucleotides, the CDR3 is TGTGCCAGCGGTCTGGAGGGGCACACTGAAGCTTTCTTT. Translating it yields CASGLEGHTEAFF.

V gene TRBV5-6 combines with J gene TRBJ1-5; D is unclear. CDR3 length equals 13 residues. The germline CDR1 and CDR2 sequences are SGHDT and YYEEEE. V lost 1 base and J lost 4, with 6 bases in between. The CDR3: CASSLYGNQPQHF. For the CDR3, the DNA is TGTGCCAGCAGCTTGTACGGGAATCAGCCCCAGCATTTT.

The chain uses TRBV5-4 and TRBJ1-1, with D perhaps matching TRBD1 (5 bases). V dropped 4 bases and J dropped 6 bases, with 31 bases sitting between them. The CDR3 spans 19 residues. Germline V gene sequence: CDR1 SGHNT, CDR2 YYREEE (reference sequence). DNA for the CDR3: TGTGCCAGCAGCCCAGTCCACGATTTTGCCAGCCCGGAGGGACCTGAAGCTTTCTTT. It codes for CASSPVHDFASPEGPEAFF.

This chain connects TRBV10-1 to TRBJ2-7, with a possible D match to TRBD1 (5 bases). Germline V lookup: CDR1 WNHNN, CDR2 SYGVQD (reference sequence). The V and J ends lost 2 bases and 3 bases respectively, with 17 bases between them. The CDR3 spans 16 residues. The CDR3 coding sequence is TGCGCCAGCAGTGAGACTCTGGGAAGGGGAATCTACGAGCAGTACTTC. Protein: CASSETLGRGIYEQYF.

V gene TRBV6-4 combines with J gene TRBJ1-1; unclear D gene. The length of the CDR3 is 13 residues. Trimming took 6 bases from V and 0 from J, leaving 8 bases between them. Germline V lookup: CDR1 MRHNA, CDR2 SNTAGT. CDR3 DNA: TGTGCCAGCAGAGCAGAGGTGAACACTGAAGCTTTCTTT. This gives the protein CASRAEVNTEAFF.

CDR3 DNA: TGTGCCTGGAGTACGGGGGTCCGCTATGGCTACACCTTC. Amino acids: CAWSTGVRYGYTF. This rearrangement joins TRBV30 to TRBJ1-2, with D possibly being TRBD1 (5 bases). The V end was cut by 2 bases, the J end by 4 bases, with 11 bases between. Germline V gene sequence: CDR1 GTSNPN, CDR2 SVGIG (reference sequence). The CDR3 contains 13 residues.

The V gene is TRBV6-9, the J gene TRBJ2-7; D may be TRBD2 (5 bases). There are 12 residues in the CDR3. Germline values: CDR1 MNHGY, CDR2 SVAAGI. Trimming left V 9 bases short and J 4 bases short, with 13 bases between. The CDR3 here is CASPCGSYEQYF. Written as DNA, the CDR3 is TGTGCCAGTCCGTGCGGGTCTTACGAGCAGTACTTC.

In DNA, the CDR3 is TGTGCCAGCAGCACGGGCGGGTTCGGCTCCTACGAGCAGTACTTC. It is translated as CASSTGGFGSYEQYF. The chain carries TRBV7-9 and TRBJ2-7, with a possible D match to TRBD2 (5 bases). V lost 5 bases to trimming and J lost 0 bases, with 14 bases between them. Germline assignment: CDR1 SEHNR and CDR2 FQNEAQ (reference sequence). This CDR3 spans 15 amino acids.

The chain joins TRBV5-4 to TRBJ1-1; D not certain. The CDR3 runs to 14 residues. Trimming took 4 bases from V and 6 from J, leaving 16 bases between them. From germline, CDR1 is SGHNT and CDR2 YYREEE (reference sequence). The CDR3 sequence: CASSPPLRGAEAFF. CDR3 DNA sequence: TGTGCCAGCAGCCCACCCCTCCGGGGAGCTGAAGCTTTCTTT.

This clone occurred once. CDR3 nucleotides: TGTGCCAGTAGTAGCTCGGTTGGGAGCCTCCACTTT. This sequence encodes CASSSSVGSLHF. This chain connects TRBV19 to TRBJ1-6; D gene unclear. The CDR3 contains 12 residues. V lost 4 bases to trimming and J lost 15 bases, with 13 bases between them. Germline CDR1 is LNHDA and CDR2 is SQIVND (reference sequence). Full variable domain (outside the CDR3, taken from reference TRBV19 and TRBJ1-6): DGGITQSPKYLFRKEGQNVTLSCEQNLNHDAMYWYRQDPGQGLRLIYYSQIVNDFQKGDIAEGYSVSREKKESFPLTVTSAQKNPTAFYLCASSSSVGSLHFGNGTRLTVT.

The chain employs TRBV11-3 and TRBJ2-3, with 7 positions matching TRBD2. The CDR3 extends over 16 amino acids. With 7 bases clipped from V and 2 bases from J, the junction kept 12 bases outside the gene matches. From germline, CDR1 is SGHNT and CDR2 YENEEA. The DNA of the CDR3 is TGTGCCAGCACCCCCGAATCGGCGGGAGACACAGATACGCAGTATTTT. Amino acids: CASTPESAGDTDTQYF.

The chain recombines TRBV6-2 or TRBV6-3 with TRBJ2-1; tentative D call: TRBD2 (5 bases). This CDR3 contains 16 residues. Deletions cut 2 bases from V and 6 bases from J, with 17 bases between. CDR1 is MNHEY and CDR2 is SVGEGT in the germline V gene. CDR3 amino acids: CASSYMRVASGNEQFF. The DNA for the CDR3 is TGTGCCAGCAGTTACATGAGGGTAGCGAGTGGCAATGAGCAGTTCTTC.

The rearrangement joins TRBV14 to TRBJ2-7, with D perhaps TRBD2 (5 bases). The CDR3 runs to 16 residues. V shed 3 bases and J shed 6 bases, with 21 bases lying between them. CDR1 SGHDN and CDR2 FVKESK come from the germline V gene. CDR3 residues: CASSHLRREGISEQYF. Here the CDR3 DNA reads TGTGCCAGCAGCCACCTACGACGCGAGGGAATTTCCGAGCAGTACTTC.

This chain links TRBV15 with TRBJ1-1, with 11 bases identical to TRBD1. J was trimmed by 5 bases and V by 3 bases; bases with no gene match: 5. CDR1 is LNHNV, CDR2 YYDKDF, per germline (reference sequence). The CDR3 consists of 15 residues. As DNA, the CDR3 is TGTGCCACCAGCAGGGACAGGGGGCCGGGGACTGAAGCTTTCTTT. Amino acids: CATSRDRGPGTEAFF.

The CDR3 DNA follows: TGTGCCTCGGGAGCCGGTCCGTGGGAAAAACTGTTTTTT. Translated, it gives CASGAGPWEKLFF. The chain combines TRBV27 with TRBJ1-4; D is undetermined. This CDR3 has 13 residues. V was shortened by 11 bases and J by 8 bases, with 18 bases between the two germline ends. Germline CDR1 MNHEY, CDR2 SMNVEV (reference sequence).

The chain links TRBV4-2 to TRBJ2-1, with 7 bases that match TRBD2. The CDR3 has 15 residues. Germline CDR1 LGHNA, CDR2 YNFKEQ. The J segment lost 4 bases and the V segment lost 8 bases, leaving 11 bases of the junction unmatched. As DNA, the CDR3 is TGTGCCAGCTGCCCCCGGCTAGCGGATTACAATGAGCAGTTCTTC. This codes for CASCPRLADYNEQFF.

This clone was observed once. The rearrangement joins TRBV7-2 to TRBJ2-2; possibly TRBD2 for D (6 bases). The CDR3 runs to 14 residues. V was pared by 2 bases and J by 5 bases, with 9 bases between. Germline CDR1 is SGHTA and CDR2 is FQGNSA. The CDR3 nucleotides read TGTGCCAGCAGCTTATTTGCGGGAACCGGGGAGCTGTTTTTT. Residues: CASSLFAGTGELFF.

V is TRBV6-5 and J is TRBJ2-7, with D unresolved. This CDR3 comprises 11 residues. V was clipped by 6 bases and J by 3 bases, with 6 bases between them. Germline CDR1 is MNHEY and CDR2 is SVGAGI. The CDR3 is CASRNIYEQYF. The CDR3 DNA reads TGTGCCAGCAGGAACATCTACGAGCAGTACTTC.